This entry lists 2 T cell receptor beta chains sequenced from one sample in a study of cytomegalovirus exposure and HLA in healthy donors. Amplification used 60 Vbeta primers and 13 Jbeta primers. Produced via immunoSEQ multiplex PCR; TCRdb's table is partial and in-frame only. The sample lists 150,000 or so clones, 70% to 85% occurring once. Sequenced input: PBMCs. The receptors were sampled from a male donor in good health and CMV-seropositive.

This chain connects TRBV28 to TRBJ1-2, with D perhaps matching TRBD1 (6 bases). This CDR3 spans 13 amino acids. V was shortened by 4 bases and J by 7 bases, with 13 bases between the two germline ends. Germline CDR1 reads MDHEN; CDR2 reads SYDVKM. CDR3 DNA: TGTGCCAGCAGTTCCCTACAGGGCGGTGGCTACACCTTC. Translation gives CASSSLQGGGYTF.

The chain uses TRBV5-1 and TRBJ2-7; weak D call: TRBD1 (5 bases). Germline-derived CDR1 and CDR2 are SGHRS and YFSETQ. The length of the CDR3 is 12 residues. Trimming cost V 4 bases and J 6 bases, with 11 bases left between them. The CDR3 nucleotides read TGCGCCAGCAGCGCTACAGGTTCCGAGCAGTACTTC. It encodes CASSATGSEQYF.